A single sample is the source of the 14 T cell receptor beta chains below, sequenced in a study of technical replicates of blood from several donors. Libraries were prepared by immunoSEQ multiplex PCR; TCRdb keeps only in-frame clonotypes and omits some of them. The sample yields tens of thousands of clones, 93% seen once. Sequenced input: PBMCs. These receptors came from a human donor in good health. Some clones in this sample may be carry-over from other donors' samples.

The chain uses TRBV4-2 and TRBJ2-3, with TRBD2 as a possible D gene (6 bases). V was clipped by 4 bases and J by 2 bases, with 16 bases between them. The CDR3 length is 16 residues. Germline V gene sequence: CDR1 LGHNA, CDR2 YNFKEQ. This CDR3 reads CASSRLGTANTDTQYF. The CDR3 bases are TGTGCCAGCAGCCGCCTAGGGACTGCAAACACAGATACGCAGTATTTT.

The V and J genes are TRBV5-4 and TRBJ2-7; weak D call: TRBD1 (6 bases). Trimming cost V 7 bases and J 2 bases, with 13 bases left between them. Per the germline V gene, CDR1 is SGHNT and CDR2 is YYREEE (reference sequence). The CDR3 length is 13 residues. In nucleotides, the CDR3 is TGTGCCAGCTCTGTCCAGGGGACCTACGAGCAGTACTTC. Translating gives CASSVQGTYEQYF.

The chain couples TRBV2 to TRBJ2-7, with D possibly matching TRBD2 (5 bases). V lost 8 bases and J 10 bases, leaving 15 bases between the germline ends. Germline V lookup: CDR1 SNHLY, CDR2 FYNNEI. CDR3 length: 11 residues. CDR3 protein: CASVEGQEQYF. CDR3 nucleotide sequence: TGTGCCAGCGTTGAGGGCCAGGAACAGTACTTC.

The chain joins TRBV14 to TRBJ2-2; 14 bases are a match to TRBD2. Per germline, CDR1 SGHDN and CDR2 FVKESK. The CDR3 extends over 20 amino acids. Unmatched junction bases numbered 16, after V lost 3 bases and J lost 7 bases. CDR3 amino acids: CASSQERPTGLAGEVGELFF. DNA of the CDR3: TGTGCCAGCAGCCAGGAAAGACCCACGGGACTAGCGGGAGAAGTCGGGGAGCTGTTTTTT.

V usage is TRBV10-3 and J usage is TRBJ1-3, with D unresolved. Trimming stripped 4 bases from V and 0 bases from J, with 4 bases between. The CDR3 has 13 amino acids. In germline, CDR1 is ENHRY, CDR2 SYGVKD. The DNA of the CDR3 is TGTGCCATCAGTGCGAGCTCTGGAAACACCATATATTTT. Protein: CAISASSGNTIYF.

The chain carries TRBV7-2 and TRBJ2-3; weak D call: TRBD2 (6 bases). The CDR3 is 16 residues long. Germline CDR1 reads SGHTA; CDR2 reads FQGNSA. Trimming took 2 bases from V and 5 from J, leaving 17 bases between them. The CDR3 nucleotides read TGTGCCAGCAGCTTATTAGGATCGGGAGCAGGAGATACGCAGTATTTT. Its protein product is CASSLLGSGAGDTQYF.

This clone came up once. The V call is TRBV19, the J call TRBJ2-3; D might be TRBD2 (5 bases). The V end was cut by 4 bases, the J end by 0 bases, with 11 bases between. The CDR3 extends over 15 amino acids. Looked up from germline, CDR1 is LNHDA and CDR2 is SQIVND (reference sequence). The CDR3 loop is CASSNGMTSTDTQYF. The DNA for the CDR3 is TGTGCCAGTAGTAACGGGATGACAAGCACAGATACGCAGTATTTT.

This clone was seen a single time. The CDR3: CSVRRTGGYEQYF. CDR3 DNA: TGCAGCGTTCGGAGAACAGGGGGCTACGAGCAGTACTTC. The V and J genes are TRBV29-1 and TRBJ2-7, with 8 bases lining up with TRBD1. Trimming at V came to 5 bases and at J to 3 bases, leaving 6 bases not matched to a gene. The CDR3 extends over 13 amino acids. Looked up from germline, CDR1 is SQVTM and CDR2 is ANQGSEA.

In DNA form, the CDR3 reads TGTGCCATCAGTGAGTCTGGCGGGGGTAAGGGAGATACGCAGTATTTT. Protein product: CAISESGGGKGDTQYF. The V and J genes are TRBV10-3 and TRBJ2-3; TRBD2 aligns across 7 bases. CDR3 length: 16 amino acids. Germline V gene data show CDR1 as ENHRY and CDR2 as SYGVKD. The V gene end was trimmed by 0 bases and the J gene end by 5 bases; junction bases not matched to a gene: 8.

The V gene is TRBV4-2, the J gene TRBJ2-1, with a weak D call TRBD2 (6 bases). The germline gives CDR1 LGHNA, CDR2 YNFKEQ. The CDR3 contains 16 residues. Trimming removed 3 bases from V and 0 bases from J, with 12 bases in between. CDR3 residues: CASSHTSPGSYNEQFF. The CDR3 DNA sequence: TGTGCCAGCAGCCACACTAGCCCAGGCTCCTACAATGAGCAGTTCTTC.

The V gene is TRBV14, the J gene TRBJ2-5; D is perhaps TRBD2 (5 bases). V was cut by 2 bases and J by 5 bases, with 12 bases left in between. Germline CDR1 SGHDN, CDR2 FVKESK. The CDR3 sequence is 14 residues long. CDR3 sequence reads: CASSQRTVQETQYF. The CDR3 nucleotides are TGTGCCAGCAGCCAAAGGACTGTCCAGGAGACCCAGTACTTC.

This rearrangement joins TRBV5-1 to TRBJ2-7, with TRBD1 as a possible D gene (6 bases). Between the trimmed V and J ends, which lost 0 bases and 2 bases, there was a span of 9 bases. The CDR3 has 14 residues. Looked up from germline, CDR1 is SGHRS and CDR2 is YFSETQ. CDR3 in amino acids: CASSLDDRTYEQYF. The CDR3 DNA reads TGCGCCAGCAGCTTGGACGACAGGACCTACGAGCAGTACTTC.

The chain uses TRBV9 and TRBJ2-7; D is undetermined. This CDR3 region has 12 residues. Germline CDR1 SGDLS, CDR2 YYNGEE. V lost 0 bases and J lost 7, with 8 bases in between. CDR3: CASSVGASEQYF. The CDR3 bases are TGTGCCAGCAGCGTAGGGGCCTCAGAGCAGTACTTC.

The V call is TRBV11-2, the J call TRBJ2-7; 10 positions agree with TRBD2. The V and J ends lost 3 bases and 5 bases, in that order; junction bases with no gene match: 7. This CDR3 comprises 15 residues. The germline gives CDR1 SGHAT, CDR2 FQNNGV. CDR3 DNA: TGTGCCAGCAGCTTGAGGGCTAGCGGGAGCCACGAGCAGTACTTC. It yields the protein CASSLRASGSHEQYF.